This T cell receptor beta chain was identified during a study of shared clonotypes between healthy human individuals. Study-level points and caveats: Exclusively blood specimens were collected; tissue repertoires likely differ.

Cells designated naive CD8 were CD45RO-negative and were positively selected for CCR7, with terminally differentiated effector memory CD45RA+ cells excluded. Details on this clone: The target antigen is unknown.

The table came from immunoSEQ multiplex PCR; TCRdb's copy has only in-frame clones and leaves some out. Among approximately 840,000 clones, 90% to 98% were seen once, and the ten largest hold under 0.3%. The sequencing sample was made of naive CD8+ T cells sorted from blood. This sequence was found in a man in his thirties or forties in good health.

DNA for the CDR3: TGTGCCAGTAGTATCATAGCGGGAGGGATGGAGACCCAGTACTTC. It yields the protein CASSIIAGGMETQYF. The chain carries TRBV19 and TRBJ2-5; the match to TRBD2 covers 11 bases. The CDR3 is 15 amino acids. The ends lost 3 bases at V and 5 bases at J; junction bases unmatched: 5. Germline lookup yields CDR1 LNHDA and CDR2 SQIVND (reference sequence).